Each of the 12 T cell receptor beta chains below was sequenced from the same sample in a study of T cell repertoires in cytomegalovirus infection. Which antigens these TCRs recognize remains unknown. A single record per CDR3 protein comes from TCRdb applying MiXCR to the reads. The repertoire holds 300,000 to 400,000 distinct CDR3 sequences, roughly 28% seen once, with 20% in the top ten. The specimen comprised cultured PBMCs, sampled from culture after CMV antigen stimulation. The receptors come from a human donor in good health (CMV status not recorded). Some clones in this sample may be carry-over from other donors' samples.

The chain uses TRBV11-2 and TRBJ1-2; 7 positions match TRBD1. Per the germline V gene, CDR1 is SGHAT and CDR2 is FQNNGV. Losses at the gene ends were 1 base for V and 4 bases for J; bases not matched to a gene: 9. The CDR3 has 16 residues. The CDR3 spells CASSLASTGLFYGYTF. Here the CDR3 DNA reads TGTGCCAGCAGCTTAGCTTCGACAGGGCTTTTCTATGGCTACACCTTC.

This clonotype turned up a few times. The chain carries TRBV6-5 and TRBJ2-7; tentatively, D is TRBD1 or TRBD2 (6 bases each). The CDR3 loop spans 17 amino acids. Trimming took off 7 bases at V and 0 bases at J, with 22 bases between the two ends. Germline-derived CDR1 and CDR2 are MNHEY and SVGAGI. CDR3 nucleotides: TGTGCCAGCAATTCCGTTAGGGGGGCCGACAACTCCTACGAGCAGTACTTC. This gives the protein CASNSVRGADNSYEQYF.

This clonotype appeared a single time. The chain joins TRBV18 to TRBJ1-2, with 9 bases fitting TRBD1. The CDR3 contains 14 residues. The V and J ends lost 3 bases and 8 bases, in that order; junction bases with no gene match: 7. The germline V gene encodes CDR1 KGHSH and CDR2 LQKENI. CDR3 in DNA: TGTGCCAGCTCACCGGGACAGGGACAGAGGGGCTACACCTTC. Translation gives CASSPGQGQRGYTF.

The chain carries TRBV2 and TRBJ2-7; D unclear. This CDR3 contains 13 residues. V lost 2 bases, J lost 6 bases, and 11 bases lay in between. Germline V gives CDR1 SNHLY, CDR2 FYNNEI. CDR3 coding DNA: TGTGCCAGCAGTGAACCAGCTCGTATCGAGCAGTACTTC. It is translated as CASSEPARIEQYF.

The rearrangement links TRBV6-1 to TRBJ1-1; D remains unclear. The germline V gene encodes CDR1 MNHNS and CDR2 SASEGT. Trimming removed 0 bases from V and 1 base from J, with 9 bases in between. This CDR3 is built from 15 residues. DNA for the CDR3: TGTGCCAGCAGTGAAGCGTCAATGGGGAACACTGAAGCTTTCTTT. It specifies CASSEASMGNTEAFF.

The gene calls are TRBV6-6 and TRBJ1-2; D not resolved. Germline CDR1 MNHNY, CDR2 SVGAGI (reference sequence). V shed 0 bases and J shed 0 bases, with 8 bases lying between them. CDR3 length: 15 residues. The chain's CDR3 is CASSYSGKTNYGYTF. DNA for the CDR3: TGTGCCAGCAGTTACTCGGGGAAAACTAACTATGGCTACACCTTC.

The chain links TRBV29-1 to TRBJ1-2; TRBD1 matches at 9 bases. V shed 6 bases and J 2 bases; nucleotides not matched to a gene: 4. Germline V gene data show CDR1 as SQVTM and CDR2 as ANQGSEA. This CDR3 comprises 13 residues. CDR3 loop: CSVHRGRNYGYTF. For the CDR3, the DNA is TGCAGCGTACACAGGGGGCGAAACTATGGCTACACCTTC.

The V gene is TRBV12-3 or TRBV12-4, the J gene TRBJ2-2; 12 nucleotides agree with TRBD2. This CDR3 comprises 15 residues. The V and J ends lost 5 bases and 3 bases, in that order; junction bases with no gene match: 1. This CDR3 is CASSTSGGYTGELFF. As DNA, the CDR3 is TGTGCCAGCAGTACTAGCGGGGGGTACACCGGGGAGCTGTTTTTT.

This clonotype was detected once. The J gene is TRBJ2-1, the V gene TRBV28; 7 nucleotides align to TRBD2. The CDR3 sequence is 16 residues long. Germline assignment: CDR1 MDHEN and CDR2 SYDVKM. With V trimmed by 4 bases and J by 0 bases, 6 bases remained unmatched. This chain's CDR3 is CASSSFGRSSYNEQFF. The CDR3 bases are TGTGCCAGCAGTTCCTTCGGGAGGAGCTCCTACAATGAGCAGTTCTTC.

The chain carries TRBV20-1 and TRBJ1-1; a possible D gene is TRBD1 (5 bases). V shed 6 bases and J shed 4 bases, with 21 bases lying between them. The CDR3 contains 15 residues. CDR1 is DFQATT and CDR2 is SNEGSKA in the germline V gene (reference sequence). CDR3 amino acids: CSASQRAGGPTEAFF. The CDR3 DNA follows: TGCAGTGCCTCACAGCGGGCCGGGGGACCCACTGAAGCTTTCTTT.

The J gene is TRBJ2-5, the V gene TRBV7-8; unclear D gene. The CDR3 has 11 amino acids. V was trimmed by 8 bases and J by 5 bases, leaving 9 bases between them. Looked up from germline, CDR1 is SGHVS and CDR2 is FQNEAQ. CDR3 nucleotides: TGTGCCAGCGGCCCACGGGAGACCCAGTACTTC. This sequence encodes CASGPRETQYF.

This clonotype showed up just a few times. The chain joins TRBV2 to TRBJ2-2; the D gene could be TRBD1 or TRBD2 (5 bases each). V was clipped by 7 bases and J by 3 bases, with 18 bases between them. Germline CDR1 and CDR2: SNHLY and FYNNEI. CDR3 length: 16 residues. CDR3 sequence: CASMDVATVYTGELFF. CDR3 sequence (DNA): TGTGCCAGCATGGATGTAGCGACAGTTTACACCGGGGAGCTGTTTTTT.